This TCR beta chain was identified during a study of cytomegalovirus exposure and HLA in healthy donors. Clones were read by immunoSEQ multiplex PCR, and TCRdb kept only the in-frame ones, dropping some. The sample contains approximately 62,000 clones, approximately 90% of which appear only once. Whole-study results and caveats: Many donors carried some public TCRs, although rarity characterized most TCR sequences. In vitro experiments confirmed that a few CMV-associated chains were specific for CMV antigens. The study recorded over 150 TCR beta chains that were cytomegalovirus-associated.

V was clipped by 6 bases and J by 4 bases, with 13 bases between them. The CDR3 totals 14 residues. In germline, CDR1 is MNHNS, CDR2 SASEGT. Comments on this clone: Its antigen is unidentified.

What was sequenced was PBMCs. The V gene is TRBV6-1, the J gene TRBJ1-5; weak D call: TRBD1 (5 bases). The TCR originated in a woman younger than 30 in good health and CMV-seronegative. CDR3 in amino acids: CASSGRVKNQPQHF. The CDR3 coding sequence is TGTGCCAGCAGCGGCAGGGTAAAGAATCAGCCCCAGCATTTT.